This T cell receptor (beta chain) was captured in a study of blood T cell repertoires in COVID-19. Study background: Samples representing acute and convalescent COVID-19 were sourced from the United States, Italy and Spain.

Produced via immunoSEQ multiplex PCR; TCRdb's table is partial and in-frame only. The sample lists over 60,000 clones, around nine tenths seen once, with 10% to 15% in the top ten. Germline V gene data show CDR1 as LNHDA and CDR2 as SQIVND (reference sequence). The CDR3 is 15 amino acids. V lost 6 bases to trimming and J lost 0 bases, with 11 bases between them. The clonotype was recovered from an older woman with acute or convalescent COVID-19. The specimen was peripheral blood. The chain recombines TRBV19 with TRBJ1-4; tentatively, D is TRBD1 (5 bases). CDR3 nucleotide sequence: TGTGCCAGTAGGAGAAGGGGCGCAACTAATGAAAAACTGTTTTTT. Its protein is CASRRRGATNEKLFF.